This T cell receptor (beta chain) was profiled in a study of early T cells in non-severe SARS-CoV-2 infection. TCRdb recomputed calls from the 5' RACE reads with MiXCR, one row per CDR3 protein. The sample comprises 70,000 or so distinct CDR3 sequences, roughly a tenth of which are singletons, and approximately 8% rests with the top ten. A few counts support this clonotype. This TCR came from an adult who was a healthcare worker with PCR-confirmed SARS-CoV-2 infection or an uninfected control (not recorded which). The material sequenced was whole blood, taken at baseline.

Here the CDR3 DNA reads TGTGCCAGCAGTTACACGGCAGGGGGCGCCGACTATGGCTACACCTTC. It is translated as CASSYTAGGADYGYTF. J is TRBJ1-2 and V is TRBV12-3 or TRBV12-4; 8 positions agree with TRBD1. V was clipped by 4 bases and J by 3 bases; unmatched bases: 10. The CDR3 contains 16 residues.